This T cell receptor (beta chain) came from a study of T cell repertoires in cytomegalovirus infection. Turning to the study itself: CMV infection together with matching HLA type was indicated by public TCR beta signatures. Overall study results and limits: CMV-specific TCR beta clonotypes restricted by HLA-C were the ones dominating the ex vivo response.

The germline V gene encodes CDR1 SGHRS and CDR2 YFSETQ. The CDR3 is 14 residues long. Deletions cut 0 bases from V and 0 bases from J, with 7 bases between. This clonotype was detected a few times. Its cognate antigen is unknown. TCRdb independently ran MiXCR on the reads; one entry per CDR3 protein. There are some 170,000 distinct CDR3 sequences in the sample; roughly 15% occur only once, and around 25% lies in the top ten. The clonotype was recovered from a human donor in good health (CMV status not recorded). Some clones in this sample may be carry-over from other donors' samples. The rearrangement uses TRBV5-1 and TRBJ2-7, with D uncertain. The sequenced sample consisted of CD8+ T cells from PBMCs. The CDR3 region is CASSLARSSYEQYF. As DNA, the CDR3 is TGCGCCAGCAGCTTGGCGCGGAGCTCCTACGAGCAGTACTTC.